This T cell receptor (beta chain) was documented in a study of blood T cell repertoires in COVID-19. Study details: Spain, Italy and the United States supplied samples that represented acute and convalescent COVID-19.

Each participant's cohort was designated according to participant-reported clinical history. Original analysis: Nucleated cell counts were estimated from reference gene primer amplification. Assay used: immunoSEQ multiplex PCR; TCRdb lists only in-frame clones, some missing. Clone size and the V and J calls come from that table; the DNA yielded D and trimming. This sample yields 270,000 or so clones, of which about 87% are seen a single time; more than 1% belongs to the top ten. This CDR3 has 16 amino acids. V dropped 3 bases and J dropped 4; count of bases not matched to a gene: 11. CDR1 MDHEN and CDR2 SYDVKM come from the germline V gene.

The V and J genes are TRBV28 and TRBJ1-2, with 7 bases aligning to TRBD1. The specimen sequenced was PBMCs or T cells enriched from blood (not recorded which). The origin of this receptor is a woman between 40 and 50 years old with acute COVID-19. CDR3 DNA sequence: TGTGCCAGCAGTTTCCCTCAGGGGACAGTTACCTATGGCTACACCTTC. Protein product: CASSFPQGTVTYGYTF.